One sample yielded the 32 T cell receptor beta chains listed below, sequenced in a study of glioma-infiltrating T cells. TCR alpha and beta CDR3 regions were amplified from RNA using iRepertoire nested multiplex PCR. TCRdb called the multiplex PCR reads again in MiXCR, with one record for every CDR3 protein. The sample has about 110,000 distinct CDR3 sequences, less than 30% seen once. Sequencing input: glioma tissue, nonneoplastic brain tissue, or PBMCs (not recorded which). The source of these receptors is a human donor with low-grade glioma or glioblastoma, undergoing nonglioma brain surgery, or in good health (not recorded which).

This clonotype was picked up many times. The chain combines TRBV27 with TRBJ2-1; D unclear. The CDR3 is made up of 13 amino acids. V was pared by 2 bases and J by 9 bases, with 11 bases between. Looked up from germline, CDR1 is MNHEY and CDR2 is SMNVEV (reference sequence). The CDR3 protein is CASSLIISGEQFF. The CDR3 DNA reads as TGTGCCAGCAGTTTAATAATCTCTGGTGAGCAGTTCTTC.

This clonotype was recorded many times. The chain carries TRBV27 and TRBJ1-6, with D maybe TRBD1 (5 bases). The germline V and J ends were trimmed by 6 bases and 1 base, with 10 bases remaining between them. The length of the CDR3 is 15 residues. Germline CDR1 MNHEY, CDR2 SMNVEV (reference sequence). The CDR3 region is CASRTRVSYNSPLHF. The DNA for the CDR3 is TGTGCCAGCAGAACCAGGGTTTCCTATAATTCACCCCTCCACTTT.

This clonotype was counted ten times or more. The J gene is TRBJ1-5, the V gene TRBV2; D remains ambiguous. Looked up from germline, CDR1 is SNHLY and CDR2 is FYNNEI. The CDR3 runs 14 residues. V was pared by 2 bases and J by 1 base, with 6 bases between. Here the CDR3 reads CASSETLSNQPQHF. In DNA, the CDR3 is TGTGCCAGCAGTGAAACATTAAGCAATCAGCCCCAGCATTTT.

The chain couples TRBV6-2 or TRBV6-3 to TRBJ1-5, with TRBD1 as a possible D gene (5 bases). CDR1 and CDR2 from the germline V gene are MNHEY and SVGEGT. V lost 3 bases, J lost 6 bases, and 15 bases lay in between. The CDR3 runs to 15 residues. The CDR3, as DNA: TGTGCCAGCAGTTATTATAGGGGCGAGGTTCAGCCCCAGCATTTT. Amino acid sequence: CASSYYRGEVQPQHF.

This clonotype was detected a few times. The CDR3, as DNA: TGTGCCAGTAGTGCGCGGACAGGGGGCCGAGAGACCCAGTACTTC. It translates to CASSARTGGRETQYF. The J gene is TRBJ2-5, the V gene TRBV19; TRBD1 agrees at 11 bases. The germline gives CDR1 LNHDA, CDR2 SQIVND (reference sequence). J lost 4 bases, V lost 5 bases, and 6 bases had no gene match. The CDR3 covers 15 residues.

To note about this clonotype: This sequence may be a read error, since a much larger clone differs from it by one base. V and J are TRBV29-1 and TRBJ2-1, with 8 bases matching TRBD2. Germline trimming cut 3 bases from V and 2 bases from J; bases unmatched to any gene: 6. Per germline, CDR1 SQVTM and CDR2 ANQGSEA. This CDR3 is built from 15 residues. The CDR3 DNA reads TGCAGCGTTGAGTGCGGGAGGATAACCTACAATGAGCAGTTCTTC. Its protein is CSVECGRITYNEQFF.

As for this clonotype: A read error is likely, as this CDR3 ends without the conserved phenylalanine or tryptophan. The gene calls are TRBV6-1 and TRBJ2-7, with D perhaps matching TRBD2 (6 bases). The CDR3 runs 15 residues. V was shortened by 2 bases and J by 6 bases, with 17 bases between the two germline ends. In germline, CDR1 is MNHNS, CDR2 SASEGT. In nucleotides, the CDR3 is TGTGCCAGCAGTGAAACGAGGAGGGGCGGGTCCGAGCAGTACCTC. Translating gives CASSETRRGGSEQYL.

This clonotype was counted ten times or more. V gene TRBV7-2 combines with J gene TRBJ2-7; D is perhaps TRBD1 (6 bases). The CDR3 is 15 amino acids. Trimming cost V 2 bases and J 3 bases, with 14 bases left between them. Germline-derived CDR1 and CDR2 are SGHTA and FQGNSA. The CDR3 protein is CASSLTPGQSYEQYF. The DNA for the CDR3 is TGTGCCAGCAGCTTAACCCCGGGACAAAGCTACGAGCAGTACTTC.

The table lists this clonotype with many counts. The chain has TRBV27 and TRBJ1-5; the D is unclear. Trimming cost V 4 bases and J 2 bases, with 6 bases left between them. Germline V gives CDR1 MNHEY, CDR2 SMNVEV (reference sequence). This CDR3 has 13 residues. The CDR3 DNA reads as TGTGCCAGCAGTTGGGAAGGCAATCAGCCCCAGCATTTT. Its protein product is CASSWEGNQPQHF.

In regard to this clonotype: Just one base apart from a much larger clone, this may be a read error. The V call is TRBV4-3, the J call TRBJ2-5; D is ambiguous. The germline gives CDR1 LGHNA, CDR2 YSLEER. The CDR3 consists of 15 residues. V lost 1 base to trimming and J lost 1 base, with 10 bases between them. This chain's CDR3 is CASSQGPPPQETQYF. CDR3 nucleotides: TGCGCCAGCAGCCAAGGTCCCCCTCCCCAAGAGACCCAGTACTTC.

This clonotype showed up many times. This chain links TRBV6-2 or TRBV6-3 with TRBJ2-3; the D gene could be TRBD1 or TRBD2 (5 bases each). The CDR3 is 13 residues long. CDR1 is MNHEY, CDR2 SVGEGT, per germline. V shed 4 bases and J shed 3 bases, with 8 bases lying between them. The CDR3 nucleotides read TGTGCCAGCAGTTGGGACGGTACAGATACGCAGTATTTT. Translating gives CASSWDGTDTQYF.

This clonotype occurred many times. The rearrangement links TRBV2 to TRBJ2-5; a weak D match, TRBD1 (6 bases). The germline CDR1 and CDR2 sequences are SNHLY and FYNNEI. V was cut by 7 bases and J by 2 bases, with 8 bases left in between. This CDR3 has 12 residues. The CDR3 sequence is CASNGQQETQYF. The CDR3 region has the DNA TGTGCCAGCAACGGACAGCAAGAGACCCAGTACTTC.

The chain is built from TRBV5-1 and TRBJ2-1, with 14 bases fitting TRBD2. CDR1 SGHRS and CDR2 YFSETQ come from the germline V gene. This CDR3 is 16 amino acids long. J gave up 12 bases and V 2 bases, and 10 bases lay outside the gene matches. CDR3 sequence: CASSLGRGLAGDGQFF. CDR3 nucleotides: TGCGCCAGCAGCTTAGGAAGGGGACTAGCGGGAGATGGGCAGTTCTTC.

This clonotype was seen repeatedly, ten times or more. The V and J genes are TRBV9 and TRBJ1-1; possible D gene TRBD1, 5 bases. Germline V gives CDR1 SGDLS, CDR2 YYNGEE. Trimming removed 2 bases from V and 11 bases from J, with 16 bases in between. The CDR3 is 13 amino acids. CDR3 sequence: CASSVIGAGTAFF. CDR3 sequence (DNA): TGTGCCAGCAGCGTCATAGGGGCAGGGACGGCTTTCTTT.

This clonotype was counted ten times or more. The rearrangement joins TRBV6-6 to TRBJ2-1, with D tentatively TRBD2 (6 bases). From germline, CDR1 is MNHNY and CDR2 SVGAGI (reference sequence). V was pared by 0 bases and J by 11 bases, with 14 bases between. The CDR3 extends over 14 amino acids. In DNA form, the CDR3 reads TGTGCCAGCAGTTACTCGTTTGGCGGGAAACAGCAGTTCTTC. Protein sequence: CASSYSFGGKQQFF.

The chain links TRBV4-1 to TRBJ1-6; TRBD1 agrees at 7 bases. In germline, CDR1 is MGHRA, CDR2 YSYEKL. The CDR3 spans 18 residues. J lost 0 bases, V lost 3 bases, and 8 bases had no gene match. The CDR3 nucleotides read TGCGCCAGCAGCCATCCCGAGACAGGGAGCTCCTATAATTCACCCCTCCACTTT. Translated, it gives CASSHPETGSSYNSPLHF.

This clonotype was observed at least ten times. The gene calls are TRBV5-1 and TRBJ2-1; D gene uncertain. In germline, CDR1 is SGHRS, CDR2 YFSETQ. The CDR3 runs 13 residues. Trimming shortened V by 3 bases and J by 5 bases, and 9 bases separated the two germline ends. The DNA for the CDR3 is TGCGCCAGCAGCTCTGCAGGACACAATGAGCAGTTCTTC. It specifies CASSSAGHNEQFF.

This clonotype came up many times. The chain has TRBV7-2 and TRBJ2-7, with 10 nucleotides matching TRBD2. The trim removed 5 bases at V and 2 bases at J, leaving 3 bases unmatched. The CDR3 is 14 amino acids. CDR1 and CDR2 from the germline V gene are SGHTA and FQGNSA. The CDR3 protein is CASSASGGAYEQYF. The CDR3 bases are TGTGCCAGCAGCGCTAGCGGGGGAGCCTACGAGCAGTACTTC.

Remarks on this clonotype: The CDR3 does not close with the conserved phenylalanine or tryptophan, likely indicating a read error. The rearrangement joins TRBV6-8 to TRBJ2-1; either TRBD1 or TRBD2 may fit D (5 bases each). Germline V gives CDR1 MNHGY, CDR2 SAAAGT. This CDR3 spans 18 amino acids. CDR3 bases: TGCGCCAGCAGCCATATCCCCCGGGACCCCCAGGGACACAATGAGCAGTTCTCC. Translated: CASSHIPRDPQGHNEQFS.

This clonotype was recorded many times. CDR3 region: CASSLSKRSSYNEQFF. DNA of the CDR3: TGTGCCAGCAGTTTATCTAAGCGAAGCTCCTACAATGAGCAGTTCTTC. The V and J genes are TRBV28 and TRBJ2-1; D remains ambiguous. This CDR3 contains 16 residues. Germline CDR1 is MDHEN and CDR2 is SYDVKM. Between the trimmed V and J ends, which lost 1 base and 0 bases, there was a span of 10 bases.

J is TRBJ2-7 and V is TRBV5-1, with TRBD1 matching 11 bases. Trimming cost V 2 bases and J 7 bases; bases outside gene matches: 8. The V gene's germline CDR1 is SGHRS and CDR2 YFSETQ. The CDR3 length is 15 residues. The CDR3 is CASSFTDRGQGEQYF. DNA for the CDR3: TGCGCCAGCAGCTTTACGGACAGGGGGCAAGGGGAGCAGTACTTC.

This clonotype occurred many times. The chain is built from TRBV20-1 and TRBJ2-3; possibly TRBD1 for D (6 bases). The CDR3 sequence is 17 residues long. CDR1 is DFQATT and CDR2 is SNEGSKA in the germline V gene (reference sequence). Trimming stripped 6 bases from V and 4 bases from J, with 26 bases between. The CDR3 nucleotides are TGCAGTGCCAGTGCTAGAGTATCAGGGGTTCCCCCAGATACGCAGTATTTT. Its translation is CSASARVSGVPPDTQYF.

This clonotype was detected ten times or more. This chain links TRBV7-3 with TRBJ2-1; D assignment may be TRBD1 or TRBD2 (5 bases each). V was cut by 3 bases and J by 6 bases, with 18 bases left in between. In germline, CDR1 is SGHTA, CDR2 FQGTGA. The CDR3 is 16 amino acids. The CDR3 coding sequence is TGTGCCAGCAGCTTTTTTCCCCGAGGGGATGGCAATGAGCAGTTCTTC. Amino acids: CASSFFPRGDGNEQFF.

This clonotype is classed as medium-sized. One junction end does not reproduce the germline sequence, and a read error may be involved. The V and J genes are TRBV4-3 and TRBJ1-1; no clear D gene. The CDR3 has 13 residues. CDR1 LGHNA and CDR2 YSLEER come from the germline V gene. The CDR3 sequence: CASSYSRNTEAFF. As DNA, the CDR3 is TGTGCCAGCAGTTACTCGAGGAACACTGAAGCTTTCTTT.

This clonotype has ten or more counts. The CDR3 sequence: CSARSGGFYGYTF. DNA for the CDR3: TGCAGTGCTAGATCAGGGGGCTTCTATGGCTACACCTTC. The chain couples TRBV20-1 to TRBJ1-2; 8 nucleotides align to TRBD1. The CDR3 is made up of 13 amino acids. V gave up 2 bases and J gave up 4 bases; unmatched junction bases: 3. The germline V gene encodes CDR1 DFQATT and CDR2 SNEGSKA (reference sequence).

Details on this clonotype: The missing conserved phenylalanine or tryptophan at the end of this CDR3 makes a read error likely. It is unclear where the CDR3 begins or ends on the DNA, so no DNA is shown, and the CDR3 is as TCRdb lists it. CDR3 sequence: CRRHVNTESFC. The V and J genes are TRBV20-1 and TRBJ1-1. The germline V gene has CDR1 DFQATT and CDR2 SNEGSKA (reference sequence). The CDR3 length is 11 residues, termini included.

This clonotype was recorded at least ten times. CDR3 DNA sequence: TGTGCCAGCAGCCGACGGGACTACGAGCAGTACTTC. It translates to CASSRRDYEQYF. V and J are TRBV7-9 and TRBJ2-7; the D gene is possibly TRBD2 (5 bases). CDR1 and CDR2 (germline): SEHNR, FQNEAQ (reference sequence). This CDR3 spans 12 amino acids. V lost 5 bases, J lost 3 bases, and 8 bases lay in between.

A note on this clonotype: The missing conserved phenylalanine or tryptophan at the end of this CDR3 makes a read error likely. V is TRBV20-1 and J is TRBJ1-1, with D tentatively TRBD1 (5 bases). Trimming cost V 2 bases and J 2 bases, with 15 bases left between them. Germline CDR1 DFQATT, CDR2 SNEGSKA (reference sequence). There are 15 residues in the CDR3. For the CDR3, the DNA is TGCAGTGCTAGATCGGTAAGGGGAGGTAACACTGAAGCTTTCCTT. Protein sequence: CSARSVRGGNTEAFL.

On this clonotype: One base away lies a much larger clone, so this may be a sequencing read error. V and J are TRBV6-5 and TRBJ2-7; D might be TRBD1 (6 bases). The better agreement between TRBJ2-1 and the DNA end casts doubt on the J call. CDR1 is MNHEY and CDR2 is SVGAGI in the germline V gene. CDR3 length: 13 amino acids. CDR3 sequence reads: CASSRDTYNEQFF. Written as DNA, the CDR3 is TGTGCCAGCAGCCGGGACACCTACAATGAGCAGTTCTTC.

The sample holds one count of this clonotype. The chain has TRBV29-1 and TRBJ2-5; D possibly corresponds to TRBD1 (9 bases). Germline V gives CDR1 SQVTM, CDR2 ANQGSEA. V was shortened by 5 bases and J by 4 bases, with 32 bases between the two germline ends. CDR3 size: 19 residues. The CDR3 nucleotides read TGCAGCGTTTCTCCCGGAGGGACAGGGCGAGCGGGGGCCCCAGAGACCCAGTACTTC. It yields the protein CSVSPGGTGRAGAPETQYF.

The sample holds many counts of this clonotype. This sequence joins TRBV19 and TRBJ2-1; 9 bases are a match to TRBD2. There are 15 residues in the CDR3. Unmatched junction bases numbered 6, after V lost 2 bases and J lost 7 bases. Looked up from germline, CDR1 is LNHDA and CDR2 is SQIVND (reference sequence). The chain's CDR3 is CASSIIGSGSNEQFF. In DNA, the CDR3 is TGTGCCAGTAGTATAATCGGTAGCGGGAGTAATGAGCAGTTCTTC.

This clonotype came up a few times. This chain joins TRBV5-1 and TRBJ2-7; D uncertain. The CDR3 is 12 amino acids. V was trimmed by 4 bases and J by 6 bases, leaving 11 bases between them. Germline CDR1 and CDR2: SGHRS and YFSETQ. The CDR3 region is CASSAGHSEQYF. In nucleotides, the CDR3 is TGCGCCAGCAGCGCCGGGCATAGCGAGCAGTACTTC.